The subject of this entry is one T cell receptor (beta chain). TCRdb fed the 5' RACE reads into MiXCR, producing one record per CDR3 protein. The table includes roughly 450,000 distinct CDR3 sequences, about 18% detected once. This sample stems from a study of T-cell memory formation after mild COVID-19. CDR3 length: 14 amino acids. Trimming cost V 3 bases and J 7 bases, with 15 bases left between them. The TCR was taken from an adult woman who had mild COVID-19 (a few samples of this study predate the infection). Cell type and time point are not known. Sample: PBMCs or a T cell subset sorted from them (not recorded which). This chain links TRBV12-3 or TRBV12-4 with TRBJ1-1; TRBD1 might be the D (5 bases). CDR3 nucleotides: TGTGCCAGCAGTTTTGGTTTCAGGGCCTTTGAAGCTTTCTTT. Translating gives CASSFGFRAFEAFF.